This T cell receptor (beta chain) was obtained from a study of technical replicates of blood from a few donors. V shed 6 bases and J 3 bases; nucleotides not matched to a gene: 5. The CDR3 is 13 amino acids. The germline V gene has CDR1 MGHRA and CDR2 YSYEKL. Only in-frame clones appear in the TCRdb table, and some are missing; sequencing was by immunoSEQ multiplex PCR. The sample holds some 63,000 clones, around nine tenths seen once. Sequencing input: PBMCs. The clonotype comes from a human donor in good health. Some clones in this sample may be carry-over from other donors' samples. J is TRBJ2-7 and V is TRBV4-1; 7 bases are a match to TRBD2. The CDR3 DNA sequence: TGCGCCAGCAGTGTGGGGGGGGACTACGAGCAGTACTTC. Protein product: CASSVGGDYEQYF.